This T cell receptor (beta chain) was retrieved from a study of blood T cell repertoires in COVID-19. Per the original data handling: Nucleated cell counts were estimated from reference gene primer amplification. Repertoires were generated with immunoSEQ multiplex PCR, while TCRdb's copy carries only in-frame clones and drops some. V and J calls and clone size are those listed in that table; D and trimming were worked out from the DNA. The sample contains 320,000 or so clones, approximately 84% of which appear only once. CDR1 and CDR2 (germline): MDHEN, SYDVKM. The trim removed 5 bases at V and 1 base at J, leaving 5 bases unmatched. The CDR3 contains 15 residues.

This receptor was identified in a woman aged 25-40 years who had recovered from COVID-19. The sample comprised PBMCs or T cells enriched from blood (not recorded which). This chain links TRBV28 with TRBJ2-7; 10 positions agree with TRBD2. The CDR3 sequence is CASSDWTSGSYEQYF. The CDR3 coding sequence is TGTGCCAGCAGTGACTGGACTAGCGGATCCTACGAGCAGTACTTC.